The 15 T cell receptor beta chains below were found in one sample sequenced in a study of T cells in Graves' hyperthyroidism and ophthalmopathy. RNA transcripts were the template for amplifying TCR beta CDR3 regions. During a first-round RT-PCR of the TCR CDR3, the HTBI primer set was used. TCRdb reprocessed the multiplex PCR reads via MiXCR and lists one record per CDR3 protein. The sample carries some 600,000 distinct CDR3 sequences, 11% to 15% recorded once. Sequencing was performed on blood. The receptors originated from a woman in her thirties with Graves' hyperthyroidism that later progressed to Graves' ophthalmopathy.

This clonotype was observed many times. The CDR3, as DNA: TGCAGTGCTAGAGACACAGTCCCACCGTCAGATACGCAGTATTTT. It encodes CSARDTVPPSDTQYF. The chain links TRBV20-1 to TRBJ2-3; no definite D call. Trimming stripped 0 bases from V and 4 bases from J, with 14 bases between. Germline V gene data show CDR1 as DFQATT and CDR2 as SNEGSKA (reference sequence). The CDR3 has 15 amino acids.

This clonotype has more than one count but fewer than ten. This chain joins TRBV20-1 and TRBJ2-2; TRBD2 might be the D (5 bases). The germline V and J ends were trimmed by 0 bases and 4 bases, with 12 bases remaining between them. CDR1 is DFQATT and CDR2 is SNEGSKA in the germline V gene (reference sequence). The CDR3 runs 15 residues. Here the CDR3 reads CSARDLRGSTGELFF. In DNA, the CDR3 is TGCAGTGCTAGAGATCTTCGGGGATCCACCGGGGAGCTGTTTTTT.

As concerns this clonotype: This could be a read error, since a much larger clone is one nucleotide away. The CDR3 sequence is CATGGQSMNTEAFF. CDR3 coding DNA: TGTGCCACCGGAGGACAGTCTATGAACACTGAAGCTTTCTTT. This chain links TRBV15 with TRBJ1-1; D is perhaps TRBD1 (6 bases). The CDR3 has 14 residues. In germline, CDR1 is LNHNV, CDR2 YYDKDF (reference sequence). V lost 8 bases and J 0 bases, leaving 13 bases between the germline ends.

Ten or more counts support this clonotype. Mismatch with germline at one junction end may stem from a read error. J is TRBJ2-6 and V is TRBV5-1; the D gene is possibly TRBD2 (5 bases). CDR1 is SGHRS, CDR2 YFSETQ, per germline. The CDR3 length is 15 residues. This CDR3 is CASSLEGSGANVLTF. Here the CDR3 DNA reads TGTGCCAGCAGCCTTGAGGGCTCTGGGGCCAACGTCCTGACTTTC.

The chain is built from TRBV12-3 or TRBV12-4 and TRBJ2-3; 14 bases are shared with TRBD2. J gave up 5 bases and V 5 bases, and 3 bases lay outside the gene matches. The CDR3 spans 15 residues. The chain's CDR3 is CASSIGLAGGDTQYF. The CDR3 region has the DNA TGTGCCAGCAGTATCGGACTAGCGGGAGGAGATACGCAGTATTTT.

This clonotype was picked up a small number of times. The gene calls are TRBV7-3 and TRBJ2-3, with 13 bases lining up with TRBD2. Germline V gene lookup returns CDR1 SGHTA and CDR2 FQGTGA. Unmatched junction bases numbered 6, after V lost 6 bases and J lost 0 bases. CDR3 length: 17 amino acids. CDR3 coding DNA: TGTGCCAGCAGACCCGGGACTAGCGGGACTAGCACAGATACGCAGTATTTT. Translated: CASRPGTSGTSTDTQYF.

As regards this clonotype: An end of the junction does not agree with germline; a read error may underlie this. V usage is TRBV9 and J usage is TRBJ2-4; D may be TRBD2 (6 bases). Germline V CDR1 and CDR2: SGDLS, YYNGEE. The CDR3 is 15 amino acids. The CDR3 sequence is CAGSVAGGARNIQYF. CDR3 DNA: TGTGCCGGCAGCGTAGCTGGCGGGGCCAGAAACATTCAGTACTTC. The full variable domain, its missing parts supplied by reference TRBV9 and TRBJ2-4, is DSGVTQTPKHLITATGQRVTLRCSPRSGDLSVYWYQQSLDQGLQFLIQYYNGEERAKGNILERFSAQQFPDLHSELNLSSLELGDSALYFCAGSVAGGARNIQYFGAGTRLSVL.

This clonotype was counted between two and nine times. The chain links TRBV27 to TRBJ1-5, with TRBD1 matching 9 bases. CDR1 and CDR2 from the germline V gene are MNHEY and SMNVEV (reference sequence). J was trimmed by 3 bases and V by 1 base; bases with no gene match: 7. The CDR3 covers 17 residues. The CDR3: CASSLFGTGSPNQPQHF. The CDR3 nucleotides read TGTGCCAGCAGTTTATTTGGGACAGGGAGTCCCAATCAGCCCCAGCATTTT.

The chain combines TRBV20-1 with TRBJ2-1; D is perhaps TRBD1 (7 bases). From germline, CDR1 is DFQATT and CDR2 SNEGSKA (reference sequence). Trimming cost V 5 bases and J 7 bases, with 24 bases left between them. This CDR3 comprises 16 residues. CDR3 residues: CSASHQTGRFFNEQFF. CDR3 coding DNA: TGCAGTGCTTCCCACCAGACAGGGAGGTTTTTTAATGAGCAGTTCTTC.

At least ten counts were recorded for this clonotype. The chain joins TRBV7-9 to TRBJ2-1, with unresolved D. The germline V gene encodes CDR1 SEHNR and CDR2 FQNEAQ (reference sequence). V was shortened by 1 base and J by 6 bases, with 13 bases between the two germline ends. The CDR3 consists of 15 residues. This chain's CDR3 is CASSLDLLGGNEQFF. The CDR3 bases are TGTGCCAGCAGCTTAGACCTATTAGGTGGCAATGAGCAGTTCTTC.

This clonotype was recorded many times. V usage is TRBV30 and J usage is TRBJ2-1; D is unresolved. Germline CDR1 reads GTSNPN; CDR2 reads SVGIG (reference sequence). V was clipped by 0 bases and J by 0 bases, with 6 bases between them. The CDR3 spans 14 residues. The DNA for the CDR3 is TGTGCCTGGAGTGTGCCCTTCTCCTACAATGAGCAGTTCTTC. Encoded protein: CAWSVPFSYNEQFF.

The chain is built from TRBV28 and TRBJ1-6; 8 nucleotides line up with TRBD1. Germline trimming cut 2 bases from V and 8 bases from J; bases unmatched to any gene: 5. Germline V CDR1 and CDR2: MDHEN, SYDVKM. The CDR3 spans 15 residues. The CDR3: CASSLGRGHYSPLHF. CDR3 nucleotides: TGTGCCAGCAGTTTAGGCAGGGGGCATTATTCACCCCTCCACTTT.

The chain combines TRBV3-1 with TRBJ1-6, with 9 bases matching TRBD1. With 0 bases clipped from V and 10 bases from J, the junction kept 4 bases outside the gene matches. This CDR3 has 15 residues. From germline, CDR1 is LGHDT and CDR2 YNNKEL (reference sequence). CDR3: CASSQERTGASPLHF. The CDR3 DNA reads as TGTGCCAGCAGCCAAGAACGGACAGGGGCCTCACCCCTCCACTTT.

Many counts were recorded for this clonotype. This chain uses TRBV20-1 with TRBJ2-7; 9 nucleotides match TRBD1. Germline CDR1 and CDR2: DFQATT and SNEGSKA (reference sequence). V shed 5 bases and J 6 bases; nucleotides not matched to a gene: 14. CDR3 length: 15 amino acids. CDR3 DNA: TGCAGTGCTGAAGCCGGACAGTCGACAGGGGGCGAGCAGTACTTC. Amino acid sequence: CSAEAGQSTGGEQYF.

This clonotype was observed many times. The V gene is TRBV29-1, the J gene TRBJ2-1; D may be TRBD1 or TRBD2 (5 bases each). Trimming shortened V by 2 bases and J by 7 bases, and 6 bases separated the two germline ends. The CDR3 has 11 residues. CDR1 and CDR2 from the germline V gene are SQVTM and ANQGSEA. The CDR3 reads CSVEWGNEQFF. CDR3 nucleotides: TGCAGCGTTGAATGGGGGAATGAGCAGTTCTTC.